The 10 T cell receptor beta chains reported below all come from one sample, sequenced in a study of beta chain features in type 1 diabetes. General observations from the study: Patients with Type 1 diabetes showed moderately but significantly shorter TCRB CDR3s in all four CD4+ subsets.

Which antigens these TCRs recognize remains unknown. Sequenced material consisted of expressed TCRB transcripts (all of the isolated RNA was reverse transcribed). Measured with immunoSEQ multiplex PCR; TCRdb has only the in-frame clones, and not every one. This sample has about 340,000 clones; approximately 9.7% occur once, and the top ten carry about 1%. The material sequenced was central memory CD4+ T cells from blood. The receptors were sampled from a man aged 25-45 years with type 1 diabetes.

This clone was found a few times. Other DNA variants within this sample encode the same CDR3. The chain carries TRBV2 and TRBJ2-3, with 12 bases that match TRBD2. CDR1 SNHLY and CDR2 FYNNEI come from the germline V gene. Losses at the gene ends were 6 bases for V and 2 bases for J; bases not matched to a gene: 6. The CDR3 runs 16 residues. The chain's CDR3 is CASRKTSGGSTDTQYF. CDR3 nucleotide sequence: TGTGCCAGCAGAAAGACTAGCGGGGGATCCACAGATACGCAGTATTTT.

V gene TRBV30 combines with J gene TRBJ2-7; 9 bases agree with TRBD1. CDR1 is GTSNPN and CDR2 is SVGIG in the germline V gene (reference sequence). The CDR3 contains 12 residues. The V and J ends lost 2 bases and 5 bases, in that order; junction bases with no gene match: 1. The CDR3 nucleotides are TGTGCCTGGAGTTGGACAGGGGACGAGCAGTACTTC. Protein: CAWSWTGDEQYF.

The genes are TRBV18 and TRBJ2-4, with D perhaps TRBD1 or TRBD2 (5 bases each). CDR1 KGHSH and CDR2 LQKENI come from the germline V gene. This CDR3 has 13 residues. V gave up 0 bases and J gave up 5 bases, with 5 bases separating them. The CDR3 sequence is CASSPPGENIQYF. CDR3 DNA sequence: TGTGCCAGCTCACCACCGGGGGAAAACATTCAGTACTTC. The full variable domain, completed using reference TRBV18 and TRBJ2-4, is NAGVMQNPRHLVRRRGQEARLRCSPMKGHSHVYWYRQLPEEGLKFMVYLQKENIIDESGMPKERFSAEFPKEGPSILRIQQVVRGDSAAYFCASSPPGENIQYFGAGTRLSVL.

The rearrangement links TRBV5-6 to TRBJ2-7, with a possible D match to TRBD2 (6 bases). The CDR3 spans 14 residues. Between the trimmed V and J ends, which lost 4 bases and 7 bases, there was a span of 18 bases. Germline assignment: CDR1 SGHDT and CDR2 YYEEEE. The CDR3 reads CASSLEGLLGEQYF. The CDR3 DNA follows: TGTGCCAGCAGCCTGGAGGGTCTTCTAGGGGAGCAGTACTTC.

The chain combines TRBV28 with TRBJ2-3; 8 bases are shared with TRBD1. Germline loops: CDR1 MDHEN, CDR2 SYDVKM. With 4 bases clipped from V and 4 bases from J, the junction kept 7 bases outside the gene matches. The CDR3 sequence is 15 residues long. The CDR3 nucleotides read TGTGCCAGCAGTTCCCCACGGACAGGGCCAGATACGCAGTATTTT. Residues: CASSSPRTGPDTQYF.

The CDR3 region is CASSQDLSQRGVYNEQFF. In DNA, the CDR3 is TGCGCCAGCAGCCAAGATTTGTCCCAGCGGGGGGTCTACAATGAGCAGTTCTTC. This chain joins TRBV4-3 and TRBJ2-1; 9 nucleotides align to TRBD2. The length of the CDR3 is 18 residues. Germline loops: CDR1 LGHNA, CDR2 YSLEER. The V gene end was trimmed by 0 bases and the J gene end by 3 bases; junction bases not matched to a gene: 9.

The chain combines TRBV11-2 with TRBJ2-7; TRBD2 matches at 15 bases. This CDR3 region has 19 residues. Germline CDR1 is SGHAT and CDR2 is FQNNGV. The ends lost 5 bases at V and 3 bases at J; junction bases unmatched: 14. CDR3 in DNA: TGTGCCAGCAGCCCCCGCAGGGACGGACTAGCGGGGGGGAGCTACGAGCAGTACTTC. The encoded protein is CASSPRRDGLAGGSYEQYF. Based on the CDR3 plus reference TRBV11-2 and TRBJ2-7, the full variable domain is EAGVAQSPRYKIIEKRQSVAFWCNPISGHATLYWYQQILGQGPKLLIQFQNNGVVDDSQLPKDRFSAERLKGVDSTLKIQPAKLEDSAVYLCASSPRRDGLAGGSYEQYFGPGTRLTVT.

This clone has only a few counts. The CDR3 reads CASSVDPNNEQFF. In DNA form, the CDR3 reads TGTGCCAGCAGCGTAGACCCAAATAATGAGCAGTTCTTC. The V gene is TRBV9, the J gene TRBJ2-1; D gene uncertain. V gave up 0 bases and J gave up 7 bases, with 8 bases separating them. This CDR3 has 13 residues. CDR1 and CDR2 (germline): SGDLS, YYNGEE.

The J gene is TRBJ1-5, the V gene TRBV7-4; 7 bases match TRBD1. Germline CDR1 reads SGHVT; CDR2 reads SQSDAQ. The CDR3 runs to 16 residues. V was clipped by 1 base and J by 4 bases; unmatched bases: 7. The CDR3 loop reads CASSLGGTVGNQPQHF. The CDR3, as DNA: TGTGCCAGCAGCTTAGGGGGGACAGTTGGAAATCAGCCCCAGCATTTT.

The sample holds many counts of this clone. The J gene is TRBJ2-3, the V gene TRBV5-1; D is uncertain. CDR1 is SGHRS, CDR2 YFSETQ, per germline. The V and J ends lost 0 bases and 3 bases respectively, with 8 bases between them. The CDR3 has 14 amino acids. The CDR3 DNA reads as TGCGCCAGCAGCTTGGACGCGAGAACAGATACGCAGTATTTT. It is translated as CASSLDARTDTQYF.